The entry below gives a single T cell receptor (beta chain) sequence along with its context. The antigen is unknown. There are 18 residues in the CDR3. Per the germline V gene, CDR1 is SGHRS and CDR2 is YFSETQ. V lost 1 base and J lost 0, with 17 bases in between. CD8 cells regarded as naive lacked CD45RO, were positively chosen for CCR7, and omitted terminally differentiated effector memory CD45RA+ cells. This sample stems from a study of shared clonotypes between healthy human individuals. General observations from the study: Among non-shared clonotypes, generation probabilities were lower than among those shared by all four donors. The study found roughly 5% of naive CD4 clonotypes shared across a few donors.

Deep-level settings were used for running the assay. Generated by immunoSEQ multiplex PCR, the TCRdb table keeps only in-frame clones and is missing some. The repertoire holds some 1,900,000 clones, with 85% to 95% as singletons. The rearrangement joins TRBV5-1 to TRBJ2-1; D gene uncertain. The sequence came from a man between 18 and 29 years old in good health. The sample comprised naive CD8+ T cells sorted from blood. CDR3 in DNA: TGCGCCAGCAGCTTGCCCGTCGCCCTGGGAAGCTCCTACAATGAGCAGTTCTTC. This translates into CASSLPVALGSSYNEQFF.